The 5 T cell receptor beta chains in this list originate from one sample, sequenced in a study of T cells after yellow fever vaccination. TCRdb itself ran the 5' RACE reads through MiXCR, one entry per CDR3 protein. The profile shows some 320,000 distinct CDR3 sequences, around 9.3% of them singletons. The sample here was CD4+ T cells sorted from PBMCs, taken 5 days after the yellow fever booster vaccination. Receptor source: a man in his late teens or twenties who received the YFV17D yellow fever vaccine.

The CDR3 region is CASSSLRQGAKDTQYF. CDR3 sequence (DNA): TGTGCCAGCAGCTCCCTCCGACAGGGGGCAAAGGATACGCAGTATTTT. The chain combines TRBV11-2 with TRBJ2-3; 10 nucleotides match TRBD1. The CDR3 has 16 amino acids. V lost 4 bases, J lost 6 bases, and 10 bases stayed unmatched. Germline V gene sequence: CDR1 SGHAT, CDR2 FQNNGV.

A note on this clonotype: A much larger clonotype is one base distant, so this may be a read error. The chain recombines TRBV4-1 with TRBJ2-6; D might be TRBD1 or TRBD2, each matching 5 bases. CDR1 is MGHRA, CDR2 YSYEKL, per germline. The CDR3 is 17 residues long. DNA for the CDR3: TGCGCCAGCAGCCAAGTTAGGGACGTCTCTGGGGGCAACGTCCTGACTTTC. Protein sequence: CASSQVRDVSGGNVLTF.

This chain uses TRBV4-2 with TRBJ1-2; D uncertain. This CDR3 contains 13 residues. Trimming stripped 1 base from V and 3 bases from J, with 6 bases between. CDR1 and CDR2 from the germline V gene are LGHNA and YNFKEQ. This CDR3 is CASSQAQDYGYTF. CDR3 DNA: TGTGCCAGCAGCCAAGCACAAGACTATGGCTACACCTTC.

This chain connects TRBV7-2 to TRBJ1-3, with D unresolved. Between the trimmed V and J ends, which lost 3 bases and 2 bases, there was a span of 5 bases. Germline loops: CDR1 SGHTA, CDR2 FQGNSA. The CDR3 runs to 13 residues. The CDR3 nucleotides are TGTGCCAGCAGCTTCAACACTGGAAACACCATATATTTT. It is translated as CASSFNTGNTIYF.

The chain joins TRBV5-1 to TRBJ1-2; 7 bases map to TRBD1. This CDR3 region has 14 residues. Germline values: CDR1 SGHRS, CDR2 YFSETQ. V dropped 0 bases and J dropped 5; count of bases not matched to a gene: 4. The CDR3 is CASSLAAGGYGYTF. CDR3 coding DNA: TGCGCCAGCAGCTTGGCGGCAGGGGGATATGGCTACACCTTC. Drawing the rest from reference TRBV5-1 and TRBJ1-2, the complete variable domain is KAGVTQTPRYLIKTRGQQVTLSCSPISGHRSVSWYQQTPGQGLQFLFEYFSETQRNKGNFPGRFSGRQFSNSRSEMNVSTLELGDSALYLCASSLAAGGYGYTFGSGTRLTVV.